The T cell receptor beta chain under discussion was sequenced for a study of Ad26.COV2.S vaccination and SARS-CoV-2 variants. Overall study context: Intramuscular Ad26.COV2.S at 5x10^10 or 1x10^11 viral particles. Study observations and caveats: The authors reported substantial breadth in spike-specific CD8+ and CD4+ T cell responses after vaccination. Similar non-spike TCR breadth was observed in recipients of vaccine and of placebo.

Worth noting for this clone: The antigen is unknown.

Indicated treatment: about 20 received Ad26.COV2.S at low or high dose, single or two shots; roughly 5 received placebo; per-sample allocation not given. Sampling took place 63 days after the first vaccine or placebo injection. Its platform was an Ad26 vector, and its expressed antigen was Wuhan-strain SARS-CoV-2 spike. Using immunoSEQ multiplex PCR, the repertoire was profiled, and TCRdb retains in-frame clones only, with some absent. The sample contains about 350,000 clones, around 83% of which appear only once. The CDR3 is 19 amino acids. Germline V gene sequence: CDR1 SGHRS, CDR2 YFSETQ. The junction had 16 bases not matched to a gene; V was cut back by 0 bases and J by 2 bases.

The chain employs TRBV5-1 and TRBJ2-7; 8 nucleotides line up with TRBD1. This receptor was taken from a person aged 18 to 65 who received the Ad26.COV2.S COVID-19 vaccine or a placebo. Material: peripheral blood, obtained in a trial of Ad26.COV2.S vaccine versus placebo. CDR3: CASSLAPGQGGVKPYEQYF. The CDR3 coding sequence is TGCGCCAGCAGCTTGGCCCCTGGACAGGGAGGCGTGAAACCCTACGAGCAGTACTTC.